The 27 T cell receptor beta chains in this list originate from one sample, sequenced in a study of cytomegalovirus exposure and HLA in healthy donors. Both 60 Vbeta primers and 13 Jbeta primers went into the PCR. Profiled with immunoSEQ multiplex PCR; TCRdb holds only in-frame clones, not every one. In the table there are some 150,000 clones, 80% to 90% of which are singletons. Sample: PBMCs. The receptors come from a woman between 35 and 50 years old in good health and CMV-seropositive.

This chain connects TRBV11-3 to TRBJ2-3; D is possibly TRBD1 (5 bases). There are 14 residues in the CDR3. Germline V gene lookup returns CDR1 SGHNT and CDR2 YENEEA. V lost 8 bases, J lost 6 bases, and 18 bases lay in between. The CDR3 sequence: CASSRQGYRDTQYF. CDR3 in DNA: TGTGCCAGCTCGCGCCAGGGTTATAGGGATACGCAGTATTTT.

The chain combines TRBV6-1 with TRBJ1-5; a possible D gene is TRBD1 (6 bases). The germline V gene encodes CDR1 MNHNS and CDR2 SASEGT. The V end lost 5 bases, the J end lost 5 bases, and 13 bases lay between the germline ends. This CDR3 is built from 14 residues. The CDR3 protein is CASSISQGYQPQHF. In DNA, the CDR3 is TGTGCCAGCAGTATTTCCCAGGGGTATCAGCCCCAGCATTTT.

The rearrangement uses TRBV2 and TRBJ2-5; 8 positions agree with TRBD2. Trimming took 7 bases from V and 5 from J; bases not matched to a gene: 6. The CDR3 consists of 13 residues. In germline, CDR1 is SNHLY, CDR2 FYNNEI. The DNA of the CDR3 is TGTGCCAGCATGAACGGGGGGGCGGAGACCCAGTACTTC. Protein product: CASMNGGAETQYF.

A remark on this clone: The same CDR3 can be traced to other DNA sequences in this sample. This CDR3 reads CASSLAPGVTEAFF. The CDR3 nucleotides read TGTGCCAGCAGTTTGGCCCCGGGGGTCACTGAAGCTTTCTTT. The chain carries TRBV28 and TRBJ1-1; TRBD1 might be the D (5 bases). The CDR3 loop spans 14 amino acids. Trimming took off 3 bases at V and 4 bases at J, with 12 bases between the two ends. CDR1 and CDR2 (germline): MDHEN, SYDVKM. The full variable domain, its missing parts supplied by reference TRBV28 and TRBJ1-1, is DVKVTQSSRYLVKRTGEKVFLECVQDMDHENMFWYRQDPGLGLRLIYFSYDVKMKEKGDIPEGYSVSREKKERFSLILESASTNQTSMYLCASSLAPGVTEAFFGQGTRLTVV.

The rearrangement links TRBV28 to TRBJ1-1; TRBD1 is a possible D gene (6 bases). CDR1 and CDR2 from the germline V gene are MDHEN and SYDVKM. The CDR3 spans 17 residues. Trimming took 2 bases from V and 11 from J, leaving 27 bases between them. The CDR3 reads CASSLTPKVPWDKQAFF. The CDR3, as DNA: TGTGCCAGCAGTTTAACCCCGAAGGTCCCGTGGGACAAGCAGGCTTTCTTT.

The table lists this clone with a few counts. V gene TRBV7-3 combines with J gene TRBJ2-6; D is perhaps TRBD2 (5 bases). This CDR3 contains 16 residues. V shed 5 bases and J shed 0 bases, with 11 bases lying between them. CDR1 and CDR2 from the germline V gene are SGHTA and FQGTGA. CDR3 DNA sequence: TGTGCCAGCAGCGTCACCGGGAACTCTGGGGCCAACGTCCTGACTTTC. Amino acid sequence: CASSVTGNSGANVLTF.

The genes are TRBV10-1 and TRBJ2-7, with TRBD2 identical over 11 bases. In germline, CDR1 is WNHNN, CDR2 SYGVQD (reference sequence). The junction had 7 bases not matched to a gene; V was cut back by 2 bases and J by 7 bases. The CDR3 runs 15 residues. The CDR3 spells CASSEGSGRALEQYF. In DNA form, the CDR3 reads TGCGCCAGCAGTGAGGGTAGCGGGAGGGCGCTAGAGCAGTACTTC.

A single count supports this clone. The rearrangement uses TRBV11-2 and TRBJ2-7, with TRBD1 matching over 7 bases. CDR3 length: 15 amino acids. The V gene end was trimmed by 6 bases and the J gene end by 3 bases; junction bases not matched to a gene: 11. Germline V gene data show CDR1 as SGHAT and CDR2 as FQNNGV. CDR3 loop: CASRNIRDRDYEQYF. The DNA for the CDR3 is TGTGCCAGCAGAAATATCCGGGACAGAGACTACGAGCAGTACTTC.

This chain joins TRBV15 and TRBJ2-2; tentative D call: TRBD2 (5 bases). Germline V gives CDR1 LNHNV, CDR2 YYDKDF (reference sequence). Trimming took 0 bases from V and 4 from J, leaving 9 bases between them. This CDR3 has 15 amino acids. The CDR3 coding sequence is TGTGCCACCAGCAGAGATCTCGCGGGCACCGGGGAGCTGTTTTTT. Translation gives CATSRDLAGTGELFF.

This chain connects TRBV28 to TRBJ2-4; 8 nucleotides line up with TRBD2. The CDR3 length is 16 residues. J gave up 9 bases and V 5 bases, and 15 bases lay outside the gene matches. Germline CDR1 reads MDHEN; CDR2 reads SYDVKM. The CDR3 loop is CASSAAGTRGRAIQYF. In nucleotides, the CDR3 is TGTGCCAGCAGTGCGGCCGGGACTAGGGGCCGGGCCATTCAGTACTTC.

This chain joins TRBV30 and TRBJ2-5; 8 bases agree with TRBD2. The CDR3 spans 15 residues. Germline-derived CDR1 and CDR2 are GTSNPN and SVGIG (reference sequence). The junction had 7 bases not matched to a gene; V was cut back by 0 bases and J by 4 bases. CDR3 sequence reads: CAWSVTGGGLETQYF. The CDR3 region has the DNA TGTGCCTGGAGTGTAACTGGCGGGGGGTTAGAGACCCAGTACTTC.

This chain joins TRBV19 and TRBJ1-2, with 8 bases fitting TRBD1. The CDR3 extends over 14 amino acids. Germline CDR1 is LNHDA and CDR2 is SQIVND (reference sequence). Unmatched junction bases numbered 7, after V lost 2 bases and J lost 8 bases. CDR3 DNA sequence: TGTGCCAGTAGTATAAAGTCAGGGGGCTACGGCTACACCTTC. It encodes CASSIKSGGYGYTF.

CDR3: CASSPTSANTGELFF. As DNA, the CDR3 is TGTGCCAGCAGCCCGACTAGCGCGAACACCGGGGAGCTGTTTTTT. The rearrangement uses TRBV9 and TRBJ2-2, with TRBD2 identical over 8 bases. V dropped 4 bases and J dropped 0; count of bases not matched to a gene: 2. This CDR3 has 15 residues. Germline V gene sequence: CDR1 SGDLS, CDR2 YYNGEE.

The J gene is TRBJ2-5, the V gene TRBV4-2; D call uncertain. Germline V gene lookup returns CDR1 LGHNA and CDR2 YNFKEQ. The CDR3 covers 14 residues. Trimming removed 0 bases at V and 2 bases at J, with 7 bases between. The CDR3 DNA sequence: TGTGCCAGCAGCCAAGATTCGGGTCAAGAGACCCAGTACTTC. Its protein product is CASSQDSGQETQYF.

J is TRBJ1-1 and V is TRBV19; tentative D call: TRBD1 (5 bases). V gave up 4 bases and J gave up 10 bases, with 10 bases separating them. CDR1 and CDR2 from the germline V gene are LNHDA and SQIVND (reference sequence). The CDR3 runs 11 residues. This chain's CDR3 is CASSTTAGAFF. CDR3 nucleotides: TGTGCCAGTAGTACGACAGCGGGAGCTTTCTTT.

The genes are TRBV5-4 and TRBJ2-7, with a possible D match to TRBD1 (5 bases). The ends were cut back, 0 bases at V and 6 bases at J, with 19 bases in the middle. From germline, CDR1 is SGHNT and CDR2 YYREEE (reference sequence). This CDR3 comprises 16 residues. CDR3 bases: TGTGCCAGCAGCTTGGATCAGGGCCCCTCCACGGGCGAGCAGTACTTC. Translated: CASSLDQGPSTGEQYF.

V gene TRBV2 combines with J gene TRBJ2-7; perhaps TRBD1 as D (6 bases). The CDR3 runs 14 residues. CDR1 SNHLY and CDR2 FYNNEI come from the germline V gene. Trimming removed 11 bases at V and 1 base at J, with 18 bases between. CDR3 DNA: TGTGCCGAACGGCCTTTGCAGGGGTCCTACGAGCAGTACTTC. Amino acids: CAERPLQGSYEQYF.

The chain links TRBV5-1 to TRBJ2-3; 11 nucleotides agree with TRBD2. Germline CDR1 is SGHRS and CDR2 is YFSETQ. The CDR3 is 15 residues long. The ends lost 6 bases at V and 3 bases at J; junction bases unmatched: 6. The CDR3 loop reads CASTWVAGGTDTQYF. The DNA for the CDR3 is TGCGCCAGCACCTGGGTAGCGGGAGGGACAGATACGCAGTATTTT. The whole variable domain, remainder taken from reference TRBV5-1 and TRBJ2-3, is KAGVTQTPRYLIKTRGQQVTLSCSPISGHRSVSWYQQTPGQGLQFLFEYFSETQRNKGNFPGRFSGRQFSNSRSEMNVSTLELGDSALYLCASTWVAGGTDTQYFGPGTRLTVL.

The rearrangement uses TRBV7-9 and TRBJ1-1, with no clear D. This CDR3 region has 13 residues. V lost 1 base and J lost 8, with 11 bases in between. Germline-derived CDR1 and CDR2 are SEHNR and FQNEAQ (reference sequence). The CDR3 DNA is TGTGCCAGCAGCTTAGTCATGTCGGAGGAAGCTTTCTTT. Translation gives CASSLVMSEEAFF.

The chain uses TRBV18 and TRBJ2-4; 8 bases align to TRBD2. The CDR3 consists of 15 residues. The trim removed 0 bases at V and 3 bases at J, leaving 1 base unmatched. The germline V gene has CDR1 KGHSH and CDR2 LQKENI. The CDR3 spells CASSPPGLDKNIQYF. The CDR3 region has the DNA TGTGCCAGCTCACCACCGGGACTAGACAAAAACATTCAGTACTTC.

This rearrangement joins TRBV28 to TRBJ2-7; a possible D gene is TRBD1 (6 bases). The CDR3 sequence is 18 residues long. The V and J ends lost 6 bases and 4 bases respectively, with 28 bases between them. Germline values: CDR1 MDHEN, CDR2 SYDVKM. The CDR3 region has the DNA TGTGCCAGCAGACTCAGGGGTTCGGGGCTACTACGAGGGTACGAGCAGTACTTC. It translates to CASRLRGSGLLRGYEQYF.

The chain employs TRBV30 and TRBJ2-4; 8 bases line up with TRBD1. V was clipped by 2 bases and J by 9 bases; unmatched bases: 6. The V gene's germline CDR1 is GTSNPN and CDR2 SVGIG (reference sequence). The CDR3 loop spans 13 amino acids. The CDR3 bases are TGTGCCTGGAGTCGGGGACAGGTTGCCATTCAGTACTTC. This encodes CAWSRGQVAIQYF.

The chain links TRBV6-6 to TRBJ2-7; D is possibly TRBD2 (6 bases). V was cut by 6 bases and J by 7 bases, with 19 bases left in between. The CDR3 length is 14 residues. Germline V gene sequence: CDR1 MNHNY, CDR2 SVGAGI (reference sequence). The CDR3 nucleotides read TGTGCCAGCAGAAACTGGGGAGGAAGGGAAGAGCAGTACTTC. It yields the protein CASRNWGGREEQYF.

The DNA for the CDR3 is TGTGCCAGCAGTGGGACTAGCGGGGGGACTGAGCAGTTCTTC. The encoded protein is CASSGTSGGTEQFF. This sequence joins TRBV6-1 and TRBJ2-1; the match to TRBD2 covers 14 bases. Germline CDR1 reads MNHNS; CDR2 reads SASEGT. The ends lost 4 bases at V and 9 bases at J; junction bases unmatched: 2. The CDR3 covers 14 residues.

This clone has a handful of counts. Other DNA sequences of this sample code for an identical CDR3. This sequence joins TRBV27 and TRBJ2-7, with D unclear. Germline values: CDR1 MNHEY, CDR2 SMNVEV (reference sequence). The V end was cut by 5 bases, the J end by 2 bases, with 10 bases between. The CDR3 is made up of 13 amino acids. CDR3 in amino acids: CASSLTSAYEQYF. The CDR3 DNA reads TGTGCCAGCAGTCTTACATCCGCCTACGAGCAGTACTTC.

This chain links TRBV6-6 with TRBJ2-7; 8 bases are a match to TRBD2. The CDR3 is 15 amino acids. CDR1 MNHNY and CDR2 SVGAGI come from the germline V gene (reference sequence). V gave up 6 bases and J gave up 4 bases; unmatched junction bases: 11. CDR3 in DNA: TGTGCCAGCAGGGCGGGGGGTCCCCTCCCATACGAGCAGTACTTC. Its protein product is CASRAGGPLPYEQYF.

In the case of this clone: At one end, the junction sequence differs from germline, possibly due to a read error. This sequence joins TRBV29-1 and TRBJ2-5; 8 bases agree with TRBD2. Looked up from germline, CDR1 is SQVTM and CDR2 is ANQGSEA. The CDR3 runs 13 residues. CDR3 in amino acids: CSVRTSSQGTQYF. In DNA form, the CDR3 reads TGCAGCGTACGGACTAGCTCGCAAGGGACCCAGTACTTC. Combining the CDR3 with reference TRBV29-1 and TRBJ2-5 gives the whole variable domain SAVISQKPSRDICQRGTSLTIQCQVDSQVTMMFWYRQQPGQSLTLIATANQGSEATYESGFVIDKFPISRPNLTFSTLTVSNMSPEDSSIYLCSVRTSSQGTQYFGPGTRLLVL.